A single sample is the source of the 29 T cell receptor beta chains below, sequenced in a study of cytomegalovirus exposure and HLA in healthy donors. The PCR had 60 Vbeta and 13 Jbeta primers. TCRdb's copy holds only in-frame clones and misses some; the assay was immunoSEQ multiplex PCR. The profile shows about 82,000 clones, more than 55% of them singletons. What was sequenced was PBMCs. Receptor source: a woman in her fifties or sixties in good health and CMV-seropositive.

The chain couples TRBV6-5 to TRBJ1-1, with 7 bases identical to TRBD1. The CDR3 contains 14 residues. Germline V lookup: CDR1 MNHEY, CDR2 SVGAGI. J was trimmed by 3 bases and V by 5 bases; bases with no gene match: 6. The chain's CDR3 is CASSRQGGDTEAFF. CDR3 sequence (DNA): TGTGCCAGCAGTCGACAGGGTGGGGACACTGAAGCTTTCTTT.

The genes are TRBV6-5 and TRBJ1-4, with D hard to call. The germline V gene encodes CDR1 MNHEY and CDR2 SVGAGI. The CDR3 has 15 amino acids. The V gene lost 2 bases and the J gene lost 8 bases, with 15 bases spanning the gap. The CDR3 region has the DNA TGTGCCAGCAGTTACGCGACGGGATTTCAGGAAAAACTGTTTTTT. Its protein product is CASSYATGFQEKLFF.

This clone was counted only a few times. The chain joins TRBV4-1 to TRBJ1-5, with D maybe TRBD1 (5 bases). Trimming took 0 bases from V and 6 from J, leaving 12 bases between them. From germline, CDR1 is MGHRA and CDR2 YSYEKL. The CDR3 contains 15 residues. CDR3 in DNA: TGCGCCAGCAGCCAAGAGGGGGAGGGGCGTCAGCCCCAGCATTTT. Translated: CASSQEGEGRQPQHF.

V usage is TRBV4-1 and J usage is TRBJ2-7; D may be TRBD1 (6 bases). The germline gives CDR1 MGHRA, CDR2 YSYEKL. V gave up 0 bases and J gave up 5 bases, with 17 bases separating them. The CDR3 loop spans 16 amino acids. The DNA for the CDR3 is TGCGCCAGCAGCCAAGATCTGACAGGTCGTATGGACGAGCAGTACTTC. It specifies CASSQDLTGRMDEQYF.

The chain uses TRBV4-2 and TRBJ1-1, with 7 positions matching TRBD1. Losses at the gene ends were 0 bases for V and 3 bases for J; bases not matched to a gene: 16. From germline, CDR1 is LGHNA and CDR2 YNFKEQ. The CDR3 spans 19 residues. The CDR3 reads CASSQDLGRQGTSDTEAFF. The CDR3 region has the DNA TGTGCCAGCAGCCAAGATCTGGGGCGACAGGGTACATCGGACACTGAAGCTTTCTTT.

About this clone: This same CDR3 is encoded by further DNA sequences in the sample. The gene calls are TRBV5-1 and TRBJ2-5; D may be TRBD2 (5 bases). Germline CDR1 reads SGHRS; CDR2 reads YFSETQ. V lost 4 bases to trimming and J lost 5 bases, with 12 bases between them. This CDR3 region has 13 residues. CDR3 loop: CASSPAGGETQYF. The CDR3 DNA follows: TGCGCCAGCAGCCCCGCGGGTGGGGAGACCCAGTACTTC.

This clone appeared a single time. This chain links TRBV6-5 with TRBJ1-1, with D maybe TRBD1 (6 bases). The CDR3 extends over 11 amino acids. Looked up from germline, CDR1 is MNHEY and CDR2 is SVGAGI. V was clipped by 7 bases and J by 8 bases, with 11 bases between them. DNA for the CDR3: TGTGCCAGCAACTCAGGGGTGGAAGCTTTCTTT. Protein: CASNSGVEAFF.

In this sample, this clone turned up a few times. The chain is built from TRBV7-2 and TRBJ2-3, with a tentative D call TRBD2 (6 bases). CDR3 length equals 18 residues. The V and J ends lost 1 base and 0 bases respectively, with 17 bases between them. Germline CDR1 SGHTA, CDR2 FQGNSA. CDR3 region: CASSLVPRGISSTDTQYF. The CDR3 region has the DNA TGTGCCAGCAGCTTAGTGCCTCGGGGGATTTCTAGCACAGATACGCAGTATTTT.

This clone has a handful of counts. The chain combines TRBV21-1 with TRBJ1-1; the D call of TRBD1 is as the table states it, not checked on the DNA. TRBV21-1 is a documented pseudogene. CDR3 length equals 16 residues. CDR3 sequence (DNA): TGTGCCAGCAGCAAACCGGAATTAACAGGGAACACTGAAGCTTTCTTT. This codes for CASSKPELTGNTEAFF.

V and J are TRBV18 and TRBJ1-2, with D perhaps matching TRBD1 (5 bases). Germline V gives CDR1 KGHSH, CDR2 LQKENI. This CDR3 region has 15 residues. The V end was cut by 3 bases, the J end by 3 bases, with 14 bases between. The CDR3 sequence: CASSPREGFYYGYTF. CDR3 DNA: TGTGCCAGCTCACCCCGGGAGGGGTTTTACTATGGCTACACCTTC.

This clone came up a few times. The V call is TRBV29-1, the J call TRBJ1-2; weak D call: TRBD1 (6 bases). Germline V gene lookup returns CDR1 SQVTM and CDR2 ANQGSEA. The CDR3 sequence is 14 residues long. The V end lost 6 bases, the J end lost 8 bases, and 22 bases lay between the germline ends. The CDR3 DNA sequence: TGCAGCGTGCCAACGCAGGGGACGGGGGGAGGCTACACCTTC. This codes for CSVPTQGTGGGYTF.

V gene TRBV28 combines with J gene TRBJ2-1; D uncertain. Germline V gives CDR1 MDHEN, CDR2 SYDVKM. The V and J ends lost 8 bases and 0 bases respectively, with 8 bases between them. The CDR3 is 13 residues long. CDR3 DNA sequence: TGTGCCAGCGAAACGAGCTCCTACAATGAGCAGTTCTTC. This codes for CASETSSYNEQFF.

The V call is TRBV5-4, the J call TRBJ1-1; D not resolved. Germline V gene lookup returns CDR1 SGHNT and CDR2 YYREEE (reference sequence). The length of the CDR3 is 16 residues. Trimming removed 4 bases from V and 1 base from J, with 17 bases in between. The CDR3 DNA reads TGTGCCAGCAGCCCACCTGGGTGGGAGAGGAACACTGAAGCTTTCTTT. This translates into CASSPPGWERNTEAFF.

This clone turned up a few times. The chain couples TRBV28 to TRBJ1-1; D is ambiguous. Germline V gene lookup returns CDR1 MDHEN and CDR2 SYDVKM. The CDR3 consists of 14 residues. Trimming removed 5 bases at V and 0 bases at J, with 10 bases between. CDR3 residues: CASSGTSLNTEAFF. In DNA form, the CDR3 reads TGTGCCAGCAGTGGCACATCCCTGAACACTGAAGCTTTCTTT.

V is TRBV5-1 and J is TRBJ2-5, with 12 bases that match TRBD2. The CDR3 consists of 15 residues. Germline CDR1 reads SGHRS; CDR2 reads YFSETQ. J gave up 2 bases and V 4 bases, and 3 bases lay outside the gene matches. The CDR3 here is CASSATSGGQETQYF. The CDR3 DNA follows: TGCGCCAGCAGCGCGACTAGCGGGGGACAAGAGACCCAGTACTTC.

The chain is built from TRBV11-2 and TRBJ2-4; tentatively, D is TRBD2 (6 bases). V lost 4 bases and J lost 9, with 16 bases in between. Germline values: CDR1 SGHAT, CDR2 FQNNGV. This CDR3 has 14 residues. Here the CDR3 DNA reads TGTGCCAGCAGCTCCGGATTCGGGGGTGTCATTCAGTACTTC. Residues: CASSSGFGGVIQYF. The full variable domain, rest sourced from reference TRBV11-2 and TRBJ2-4, is EAGVAQSPRYKIIEKRQSVAFWCNPISGHATLYWYQQILGQGPKLLIQFQNNGVVDDSQLPKDRFSAERLKGVDSTLKIQPAKLEDSAVYLCASSSGFGGVIQYFGAGTRLSVL.

V gene TRBV6-1 combines with J gene TRBJ2-1, with D unclear. The CDR3 has 13 residues. Trimming left V 2 bases short and J 7 bases short, with 9 bases between. Germline assignment: CDR1 MNHNS and CDR2 SASEGT. DNA for the CDR3: TGTGCCAGCAGTGAATTCAGGCCGAATGAGCAGTTCTTC. Amino acids: CASSEFRPNEQFF.

The chain is built from TRBV7-6 and TRBJ2-2, with 13 positions matching TRBD2. After removal of 5 bases from V and 0 bases from J, the junction contained 3 bases not matched to a gene. The CDR3 sequence is 17 residues long. Per germline, CDR1 SGHVS and CDR2 FNYEAQ. The CDR3 is CASSPTSGGTNTGELFF. CDR3 DNA: TGTGCCAGCAGCCCGACTAGCGGGGGGACGAACACCGGGGAGCTGTTTTTT.

The CDR3 sequence is CASTTGRNYGYTF. Written as DNA, the CDR3 is TGTGCCAGTACAACAGGGCGAAACTATGGCTACACCTTC. This sequence joins TRBV19 and TRBJ1-2, with D possibly TRBD1 on 6 matching bases. CDR3 length: 13 residues. Trimming took off 7 bases at V and 2 bases at J, with 11 bases between the two ends. Per the germline V gene, CDR1 is LNHDA and CDR2 is SQIVND (reference sequence).

The CDR3 coding sequence is TGTGCCAGTAGTATGGAAAGCGGGGGGGGCACAGATACGCAGTATTTT. Protein sequence: CASSMESGGGTDTQYF. The J gene is TRBJ2-3, the V gene TRBV19; TRBD2 matches at 10 bases. The CDR3 is made up of 16 amino acids. The V gene's germline CDR1 is LNHDA and CDR2 SQIVND (reference sequence). After removal of 3 bases from V and 1 base from J, the junction contained 4 bases not matched to a gene.

The V and J genes are TRBV13 and TRBJ2-7, with D possibly TRBD2 on 6 matching bases. The germline V gene has CDR1 PRHDT and CDR2 FYEKMQ (reference sequence). This CDR3 is built from 14 residues. The V and J ends lost 4 bases and 5 bases respectively, with 15 bases between them. The CDR3 DNA sequence: TGTGCCAGCAGCTATGGCTCAGGGAGGAACGAGCAGTACTTC. Amino acids: CASSYGSGRNEQYF.

The V and J genes are TRBV7-2 and TRBJ2-5, with D tentatively TRBD1 (6 bases). Germline CDR1 reads SGHTA; CDR2 reads FQGNSA. V gave up 4 bases and J gave up 4 bases, with 13 bases separating them. The CDR3 has 14 amino acids. CDR3 in DNA: TGTGCCAGCAGCTCACAAGGGGGAACAGAGACCCAGTACTTC. It encodes CASSSQGGTETQYF. The complete variable domain, with remaining parts taken from reference TRBV7-2 and TRBJ2-5, reads GAGVSQSPSNKVTEKGKDVELRCDPISGHTALYWYRQSLGQGLEFLIYFQGNSAPDKSGLPSDRFSAERTGGSVSTLTIQRTQQEDSAVYLCASSSQGGTETQYFGPGTRLLVL.

The chain couples TRBV14 to TRBJ1-1; D perhaps matches TRBD1 (5 bases). The CDR3 is made up of 13 amino acids. Germline V gene sequence: CDR1 SGHDN, CDR2 FVKESK. V was trimmed by 3 bases and J by 7 bases, leaving 12 bases between them. CDR3 nucleotide sequence: TGTGCCAGCAGCCAGCAACGCCAGGGTGAAGCTTTCTTT. Translation: CASSQQRQGEAFF.

The CDR3 DNA is TGTGCCAGCAGTGTAGGCAATTGGGAGGAGACCCAGTACTTC. This gives the protein CASSVGNWEETQYF. V usage is TRBV2 and J usage is TRBJ2-5, with TRBD2 as a possible D gene (5 bases). V was shortened by 4 bases and J by 5 bases, with 14 bases between the two germline ends. CDR1 and CDR2 (germline): SNHLY, FYNNEI. CDR3 length: 14 residues.

The J gene is TRBJ2-5, the V gene TRBV9, with a tentative D call TRBD2 (7 bases). CDR1 and CDR2 (germline): SGDLS, YYNGEE. V was shortened by 3 bases and J by 5 bases, with 14 bases between the two germline ends. The CDR3 sequence is 14 residues long. The CDR3, as DNA: TGTGCCAGCAGCGAGGGGGGGGGAACCGAGACCCAGTACTTC. Protein sequence: CASSEGGGTETQYF.

The V and J genes are TRBV15 and TRBJ2-2; 8 bases align to TRBD1. V dropped 3 bases and J dropped 6; count of bases not matched to a gene: 3. Per the germline V gene, CDR1 is LNHNV and CDR2 is YYDKDF (reference sequence). The CDR3 extends over 14 amino acids. The CDR3 bases are TGTGCCACCAGCAGTTCGGACAGGGCCGGGGAGCTGTTTTTT. This sequence encodes CATSSSDRAGELFF.

This chain uses TRBV2 with TRBJ1-2; D gene uncertain. Trimming left V 7 bases short and J 4 bases short, with 16 bases between. Germline CDR1 is SNHLY and CDR2 is FYNNEI. This CDR3 comprises 14 residues. The CDR3 sequence: CASNAAGLSYGYTF. The CDR3 coding sequence is TGTGCCAGCAATGCTGCGGGTTTGAGCTATGGCTACACCTTC.

The rearrangement uses TRBV19 and TRBJ2-7, with 7 bases matching TRBD1. The germline V gene encodes CDR1 LNHDA and CDR2 SQIVND (reference sequence). The length of the CDR3 is 14 residues. J lost 5 bases, V lost 4 bases, and 8 bases had no gene match. The CDR3 reads CASSTGQFVDEQYF. The CDR3 DNA is TGTGCCAGTAGTACGGGACAGTTCGTTGACGAGCAGTACTTC.

The V call is TRBV5-5, the J call TRBJ1-4; the match to TRBD1 covers 8 bases. The CDR3 spans 14 residues. The V gene's germline CDR1 is SGHKS and CDR2 YYEKEE (reference sequence). V trimming: 3 bases; J trimming: 8 bases; junction bases outside the gene matches: 6. CDR3 DNA: TGTGCCAGCAGCTCGGGACAGGTTCCCGAAAAACTGTTTTTT. It yields the protein CASSSGQVPEKLFF.